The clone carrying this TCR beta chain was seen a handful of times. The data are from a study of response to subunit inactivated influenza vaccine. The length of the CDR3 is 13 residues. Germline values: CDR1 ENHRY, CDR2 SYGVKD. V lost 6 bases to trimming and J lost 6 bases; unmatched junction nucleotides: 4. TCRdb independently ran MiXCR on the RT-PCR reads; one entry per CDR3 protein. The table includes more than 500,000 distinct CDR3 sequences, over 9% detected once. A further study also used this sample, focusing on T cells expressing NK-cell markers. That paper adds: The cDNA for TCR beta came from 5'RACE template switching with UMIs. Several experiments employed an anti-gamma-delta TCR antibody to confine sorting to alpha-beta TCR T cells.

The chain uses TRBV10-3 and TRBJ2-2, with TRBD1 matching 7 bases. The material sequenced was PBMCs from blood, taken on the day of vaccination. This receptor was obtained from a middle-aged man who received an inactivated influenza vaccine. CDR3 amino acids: CAIRGQAPGELFF. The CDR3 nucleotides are TGTGCCATCAGAGGACAGGCACCCGGGGAGCTGTTTTTT.